The source of this TCR beta chain is a study of identical twins. Study results and caveats: For monozygotic twins, models underestimated out-of-frame TCR alpha sharing. Twin-shared out-of-frame alpha sequences showed excess low generation probability.

This clonotype was seen at least ten times. Antigen specificity is unknown. Germline CDR1 and CDR2: MNHEY and SMNVEV (reference sequence). The CDR3 sequence is 13 residues long. V was trimmed by 2 bases and J by 5 bases, leaving 9 bases between them. TCRdb recomputed calls from the 5' RACE reads with MiXCR, one row per CDR3 protein. The sample yields 1.5 million to 2 million distinct CDR3 sequences, under 35% seen once. Sequenced: cord blood. The clonotype originates from a newborn girl in good health. This chain joins TRBV27 and TRBJ2-5; no reliable D call. CDR3 DNA sequence: TGTGCCAGCAGTTTAGAGCGTCGGGAGACCCAGTACTTC. It encodes CASSLERRETQYF.